This T cell receptor (beta chain) was retrieved from a study of T-cell reconstitution after alpha-beta-depleted transplantation in children (dated by TCRdb to the mid-2010s). With regard to the full study: T-cell immune reconstitution after TCRalphabeta/CD19-depleted allogeneic hematopoietic cell transplantation in children was quantitatively tracked in the study by means of TCR repertoire profiling. Results and caveats for the whole study, not just this receptor: The frequencies of hyperexpanded clones fell over the following months, and after one year, T-cell counts and TCRbeta diversity were mostly attributed to newly produced T cells. The high TCRbeta diversity at day 60 in some patients was ascribed to recipient T cells and intrathymic progenitors that had survived conditioning. Apparently early alphabetaT-cell count recovery about two months after transplant reportedly relied on only several hundred rapidly expanded clones derived from non-depleted graft cells.

Library prep was done by PCR. Sequencing instrument: Illumina HiSeq 2500. To normalize quantification of the TCRbeta repertoire, the TCR libraries were built with molecular barcoding that relied on unique molecular identifiers. TCRdb took the public reads, trimmed them with fastp at Q25, ran MiXCR for clone calling and kept in-frame beta chains. Rows with a matching CDR3 protein are joined into one entry that keeps the most common DNA and genes. The sample yields some 300,000 distinct CDR3 sequences; around 9.1% were counted once. The ten largest clones take up about 8% of the sample. This clonotype was seen at least ten times. Its recognized antigen is unknown. No base quality information exists; no much larger clone differs at one position. From the cysteine through the phenylalanine, the CDR3 covers 15 amino acids. Only the CDR3 portion is preserved as DNA: 45 bases, with reading frame beginning at the first base. The junction shows trimming of 1 base on V and 2 bases on J, plus 9 bases between the germline ends. According to the germline V gene (reference sequence), CDR1 reads LGHDT and CDR2 reads YNNKEL.

According to the study, the label for this sample's treatment or condition signals: allogeneic hematopoietic cell transplantation with graft depleted of TCRalphabeta T cells and CD19 B cells. The transplant recipients were children given TCRalphabeta/CD19-depleted allogeneic hematopoietic cell grafts. This sample comprised PBMCs, obtained before TCRalphabeta/CD19-depleted stem cell transplant. This receptor was identified in a boy in the first two years of life with acute myeloid leukemia, due to receive a stem cell transplant. The sequence joins TRBV3-1 to TRBJ1-5; the D gene is not confidently resolved. The CDR3 sequence is CASSQAGWGNQPQHF. In nucleotide form, the sequence is TGTGCCAGCAGCCAAGCCGGGTGGGGCAATCAGCCCCAGCATTTT.